The entry below describes one T cell receptor beta chain. Measured with immunoSEQ multiplex PCR; TCRdb has only the in-frame clones, and not every one. The table lists approximately 86,000 clones, around nine tenths of them singletons. The data belong to a study of control samples from healthy donors and cancer patients. Germline CDR1 is SGHTS and CDR2 is YDEGEE. The CDR3 is 11 amino acids. Trimming stripped 4 bases from V and 6 bases from J, with 8 bases between. The sequence derives from a man aged 25-45 years in good health. Sequences were obtained from blood. This chain joins TRBV5-8 and TRBJ2-7; a possible D gene is TRBD1 (5 bases). As DNA, the CDR3 is TGTGCCAGCAGCGGCAGGGCCGAGCAGTACTTC. This codes for CASSGRAEQYF.